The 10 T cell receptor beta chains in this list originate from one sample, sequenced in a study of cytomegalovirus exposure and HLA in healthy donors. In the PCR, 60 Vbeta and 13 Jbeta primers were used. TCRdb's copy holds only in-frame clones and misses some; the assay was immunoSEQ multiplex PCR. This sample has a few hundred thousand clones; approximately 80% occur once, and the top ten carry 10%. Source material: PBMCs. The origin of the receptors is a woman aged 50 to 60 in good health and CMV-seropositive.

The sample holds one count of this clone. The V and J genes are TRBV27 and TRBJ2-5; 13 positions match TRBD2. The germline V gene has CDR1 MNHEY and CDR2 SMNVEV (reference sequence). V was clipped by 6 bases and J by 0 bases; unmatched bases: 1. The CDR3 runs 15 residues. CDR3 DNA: TGTGCCAGCAGGACTAGCGGGGGGTACCAAGAGACCCAGTACTTC. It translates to CASRTSGGYQETQYF.

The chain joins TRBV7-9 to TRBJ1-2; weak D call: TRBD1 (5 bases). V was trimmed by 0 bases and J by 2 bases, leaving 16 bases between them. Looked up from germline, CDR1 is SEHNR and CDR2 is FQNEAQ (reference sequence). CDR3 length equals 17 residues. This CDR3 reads CASSLAVSWGVNYGYTF. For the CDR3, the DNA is TGTGCCAGCAGCTTAGCGGTATCGTGGGGGGTGAACTATGGCTACACCTTC.

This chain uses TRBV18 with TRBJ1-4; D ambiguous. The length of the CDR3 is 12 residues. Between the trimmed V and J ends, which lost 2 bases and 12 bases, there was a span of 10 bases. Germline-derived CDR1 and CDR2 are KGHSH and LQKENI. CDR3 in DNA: TGTGCCAGCTCACCAAGTTTCGCGGAACTGTTTTTT. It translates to CASSPSFAELFF.

The CDR3, as DNA: TGTGCCAGCTCACGACTCGGCGCCCCACGTATGGAGTTCTCTGGAAACACCATATATTTT. Its protein is CASSRLGAPRMEFSGNTIYF. The V and J genes are TRBV18 and TRBJ1-3, with D unresolved. Germline CDR1 reads KGHSH; CDR2 reads LQKENI. V was trimmed by 4 bases and J by 0 bases, leaving 25 bases between them. The CDR3 spans 20 residues.

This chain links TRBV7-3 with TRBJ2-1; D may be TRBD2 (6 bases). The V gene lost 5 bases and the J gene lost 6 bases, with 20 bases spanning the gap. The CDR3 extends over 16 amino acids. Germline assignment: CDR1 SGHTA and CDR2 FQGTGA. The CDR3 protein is CASSRGPGESPNEQFF. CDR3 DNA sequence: TGTGCCAGCAGCCGTGGGCCGGGGGAGTCCCCCAATGAGCAGTTCTTC.

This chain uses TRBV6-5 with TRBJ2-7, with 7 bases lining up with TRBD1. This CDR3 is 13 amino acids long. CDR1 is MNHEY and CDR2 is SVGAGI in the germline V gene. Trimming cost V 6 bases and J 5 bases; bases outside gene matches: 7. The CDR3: CASSRRTGHEQYF. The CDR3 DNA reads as TGTGCCAGCAGCCGAAGGACAGGTCACGAGCAGTACTTC.

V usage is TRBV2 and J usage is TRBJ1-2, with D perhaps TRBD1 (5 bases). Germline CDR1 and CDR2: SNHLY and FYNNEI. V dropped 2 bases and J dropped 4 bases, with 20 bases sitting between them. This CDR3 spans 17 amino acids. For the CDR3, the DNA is TGTGCCAGCAGTGAAATAGGTCTGGCAGGGAGGTTCTATGGCTACACCTTC. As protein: CASSEIGLAGRFYGYTF.

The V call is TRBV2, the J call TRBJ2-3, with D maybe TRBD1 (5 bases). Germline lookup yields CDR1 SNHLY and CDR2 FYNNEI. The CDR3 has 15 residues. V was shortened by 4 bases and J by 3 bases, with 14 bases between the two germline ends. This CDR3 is CASSVQDTRTDTQYF. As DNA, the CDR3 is TGTGCCAGCAGTGTTCAGGACACAAGGACAGATACGCAGTATTTT.

The CDR3 loop is CASSSDSSSGNTIYF. The CDR3 nucleotides read TGTGCCAGCAGTTCTGACAGCAGCTCTGGAAACACCATATATTTT. The rearrangement joins TRBV6-1 to TRBJ1-3; possibly TRBD1 for D (5 bases). Per germline, CDR1 MNHNS and CDR2 SASEGT. The CDR3 extends over 15 amino acids. The V gene lost 5 bases and the J gene lost 0 bases, with 11 bases spanning the gap.

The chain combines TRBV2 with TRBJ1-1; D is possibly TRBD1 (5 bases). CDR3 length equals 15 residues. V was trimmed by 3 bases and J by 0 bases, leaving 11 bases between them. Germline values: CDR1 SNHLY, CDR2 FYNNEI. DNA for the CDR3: TGTGCCAGCAGTGAGGGACTGAGCATGAACACTGAAGCTTTCTTT. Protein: CASSEGLSMNTEAFF.